This T cell receptor (beta chain) was identified during a study of blood T cell repertoires in COVID-19. Study overall: Sites across the United States, Italy and Spain contributed samples from acute and convalescent COVID-19.

The CDR3 spans 15 residues. V was clipped by 8 bases and J by 7 bases; unmatched bases: 11. Germline V gene data show CDR1 as MGHDK and CDR2 as SYGVNS. Per the study methods: From reference gene primer amplification, estimates of nucleated cell counts were derived. TCRdb keeps only in-frame clones here, not all; method: immunoSEQ multiplex PCR. V and J calls and clone size follow that table, whereas D and trimming were derived from the DNA. Of under 300,000 clones listed, about 88% are singletons. The sequenced sample was peripheral blood. The chain employs TRBV25-1 and TRBJ1-6, with TRBD1 matching over 7 bases. This clonotype was sampled from a woman in her seventies with active or convalescent COVID-19. The CDR3 loop reads CASQVGETGNSPLHF. The CDR3 coding sequence is TGTGCCAGCCAGGTAGGGGAGACAGGGAATTCACCCCTCCACTTT.